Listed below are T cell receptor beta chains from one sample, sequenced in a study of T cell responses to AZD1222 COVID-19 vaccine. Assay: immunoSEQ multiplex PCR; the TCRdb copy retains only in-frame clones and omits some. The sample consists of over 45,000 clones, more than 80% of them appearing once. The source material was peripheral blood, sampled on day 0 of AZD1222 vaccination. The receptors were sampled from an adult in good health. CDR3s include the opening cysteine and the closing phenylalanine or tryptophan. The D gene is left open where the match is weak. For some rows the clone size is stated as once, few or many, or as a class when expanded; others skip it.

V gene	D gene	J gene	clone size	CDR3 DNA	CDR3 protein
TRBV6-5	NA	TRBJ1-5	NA	TGTGCCAGCACCCTTACCGACCCAAATCAGCCCCAGCATTTT	CASTLTDPNQPQHF
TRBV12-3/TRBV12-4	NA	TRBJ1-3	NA	TGTGCCAGCAGTCGGCAGTCCGGAAACACCATATATTTT	CASSRQSGNTIYF
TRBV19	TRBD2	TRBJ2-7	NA	TGTGCCAGTAGTGCCCTAGCGGGAAGGGCCTACGAGCAGTACTTC	CASSALAGRAYEQYF
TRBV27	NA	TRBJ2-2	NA	TGTGCCAGCAGTTTTCTGGCAGGATCCACCGGGGAGCTGTTTTTT	CASSFLAGSTGELFF
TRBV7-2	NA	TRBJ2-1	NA	TGTGCCAGCAGCTTATTCGGGAGAGCCTACAATGAGCAGTTCTTC	CASSLFGRAYNEQFF
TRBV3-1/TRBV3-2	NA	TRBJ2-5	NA	TGTGCCAGCAGCCCCACATCGGTCTCGTGGGAGACCCAGTACTTC	CASSPTSVSWETQYF
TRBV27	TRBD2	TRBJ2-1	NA	TGTGCCATCGGAGGGACTAGGAACAATGAGCAGTTCTTC	CAIGGTRNNEQFF
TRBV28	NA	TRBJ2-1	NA	TGTGCCAGCAGTTTACAAGGCGGGATAGTCTACAATGAGCAGTTCTTC	CASSLQGGIVYNEQFF
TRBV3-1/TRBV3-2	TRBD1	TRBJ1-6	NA	TGTGCCAGCAGCGATGGACAGGGCCTTCTCCAATTTAATTCACCCCTCCACTTT	CASSDGQGLLQFNSPLHF
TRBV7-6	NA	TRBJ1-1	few	TGTGCCAGCAGCTCCTCGATTGACGGGTACACTGAAGCTTTCTTT	CASSSSIDGYTEAFF
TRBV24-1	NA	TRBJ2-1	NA	TGTGCCACCAGTGATTTGGAGGAGCAGTTCTTC	CATSDLEEQFF
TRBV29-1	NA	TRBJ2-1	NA	TGCAGCGTTGGAGAACCTGCTAGCCAGTTCTTC	CSVGEPASQFF
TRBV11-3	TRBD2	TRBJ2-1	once	TGTGCCAGCAGTACCCAGCGGGAGGAGTGTGGGTTCTTC	CASSTQREECGFF
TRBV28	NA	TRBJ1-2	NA	TGTGCCAGCAGTCCCCGACAGTATGGCTACACCTTC	CASSPRQYGYTF
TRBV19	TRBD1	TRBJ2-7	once	TGTGCCAGTAGTACATGGGACAGGGTTAACGAGCAGTACTTC	CASSTWDRVNEQYF
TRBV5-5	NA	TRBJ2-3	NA	TGTGCCAGCAGCACGTCGGACTACTCTAAAGATACGCAGTATTTT	CASSTSDYSKDTQYF
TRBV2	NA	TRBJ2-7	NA	TGTGCCAGCATTAGGGGTGAAGGGAACGAGCAGTACTTC	CASIRGEGNEQYF
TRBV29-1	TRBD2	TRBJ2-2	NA	TGCAGCGGTCGTAGCGGGAGTTCCGGGGAGCTGTTTTTT	CSGRSGSSGELFF
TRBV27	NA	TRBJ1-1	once	TGTGCCAGCAGCTCCTTGGGGAGGGAAGTAACTGAAGCTTTCTTT	CASSSLGREVTEAFF
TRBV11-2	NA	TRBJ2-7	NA	TGTGCCAGCAGCCCCCCGACTACCTACGAGCAGTACTTC	CASSPPTTYEQYF
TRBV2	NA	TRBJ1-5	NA	TGTGCCAGCAGCCTACGGTCCACAGCGGGAGCCCAGCATTTT	CASSLRSTAGAQHF
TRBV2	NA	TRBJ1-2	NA	TGTGCCAGCAGTGAGCTAGGGAACTATGGCTACACCTTC	CASSELGNYGYTF
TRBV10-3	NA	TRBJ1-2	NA	TGTGCCATCAGTGAGTTCTCAGGAGCATATGGCTACACCTTC	CAISEFSGAYGYTF
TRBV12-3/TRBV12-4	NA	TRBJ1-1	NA	TGTGCCAGCAGAAATAGGGGAAAAGCTTTCTTT	CASRNRGKAFF
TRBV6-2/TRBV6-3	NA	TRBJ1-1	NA	TGTGCCAGCAGTTACTCATACACTGAAGCTTTCTTT	CASSYSYTEAFF
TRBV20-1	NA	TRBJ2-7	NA	TGCAGTGCTAGTGGACAGACCTCATCCTACGAGCAGTACTTC	CSASGQTSSYEQYF
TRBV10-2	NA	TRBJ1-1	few	TGCGCCAGCAGTGAGTCTAGGGCTCCCACTTTGAACACTGAAGCTTTCTTT	CASSESRAPTLNTEAFF
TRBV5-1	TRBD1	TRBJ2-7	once	TGCGCCAGCAGCTTGAGTACAGGGGGTCCCTACGAGCAGTACTTC	CASSLSTGGPYEQYF
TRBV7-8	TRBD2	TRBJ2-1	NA	TGTGCCAGCAGCGCCGGTTTCGGGAGGGCCCGCAATGAGCAGTTCTTC	CASSAGFGRARNEQFF
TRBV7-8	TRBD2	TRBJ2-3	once	TGTGCCAGCAGCCGACGACTAGCGGGAGGGCTAGATACGCAGTATTTT	CASSRRLAGGLDTQYF
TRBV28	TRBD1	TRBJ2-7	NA	TGTGCCAGCAGTTTCTTCGACAGGGGGGGAGAGCAGTACTTC	CASSFFDRGGEQYF
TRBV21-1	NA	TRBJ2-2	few	TGTGCCAGCGTAGAGAAATACAGGGTGGCCGGGGAGCTGTTTTTT	CASVEKYRVAGELFF
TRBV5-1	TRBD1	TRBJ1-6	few	TGCGCCAGCACCCCATCCACAGGGGTGAGTTCACCCCTCCACTTT	CASTPSTGVSSPLHF
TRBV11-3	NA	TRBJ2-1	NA	TGTGCCAGCAGCTTAGGACAGTCCTTCAATGAGCAGTTCTTC	CASSLGQSFNEQFF
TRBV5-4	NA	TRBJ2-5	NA	TGTGCCAGCAGCTTACAAGAGACCCAGTACTTC	CASSLQETQYF